This TCR beta chain was sequenced for a study of CD8 T cells in Susac syndrome (dated by TCRdb to about 2019). In terms of the full investigation: The study used repertoire sequencing to test whether antigen drove CD8+ T cell activation and differentiation in Susac syndrome.

High-throughput TCR beta sequencing profiled peripheral blood CD8+ and CD4+ T cells from healthy donors, Susac syndrome patients and multiple sclerosis patients. The multiple sclerosis controls were treatment-naive patients who had stable or active relapsing-remitting disease and met the revised McDonald criteria. CD8+ TEMRA cells were enriched by FACS, while bulk CD8+ and CD4+ T cells were purified by magnetic negative isolation. Blood was collected in EDTA tubes and processed within 24 hours, with PBMCs isolated through density gradient centrifugation. PBMCs intended for TCR sequencing were frozen in liquid nitrogen and were later thawed in a 37 degrees C water bath. A purity of at least 90% was achieved for sorted or isolated CD4+, CD8+ and CD8+ TEMRA cells. RNA was extracted with the RNeasy kit and roughly 0.45 to 1 ug was reverse transcribed using random hexamers. TCR beta CDR3 regions were amplified with the immunoSEQ multiplex PCR assay covering 54 Vbeta and 13 Jbeta segments. PCR amplification bias was corrected by using a synthetic template baseline for primer optimization and computational correction. Concerning the study's data processing: Reads were assigned to V, D and J genes according to IMGT and analyzed in immunoSEQ Analyzer, with only productive sequences retained. Clonality was computed as one minus Shannon entropy normalized by log2 of the number of productive unique sequences. For each patient and control, public and private clones were evaluated within the 100 most prevalent clones. A clone was defined as Susac-specific if it was absent from the healthy and MS cohorts, from around 960 published viral clones and from other ImmuneACCESS disease sequences. TCRdb cleaned the public reads at Q25 with fastp, built clones with MiXCR and kept in-frame beta chains. Each entry merges the rows of one CDR3 protein and shows their most common DNA and genes. For this entry, the V and J calls and clone size follow TCRdb and not the study's own pipeline. This sample gives some 110,000 distinct CDR3 sequences in total; 93% of them show up just once. The ten largest clones represent about 0.09% of the sample.

As to this clonotype: Its antigen is unknown. It has no much larger one-base neighbor in the sample; base qualities were not kept.

What the research found in general, with its limitations: The study acknowledged that relatively few individuals were included in the TCR sequencing and HLA analysis.

Sequenced material: CD4+ T cells from PBMCs. The TCR originated in a human donor with multiple sclerosis.

The nucleotide sequence reads as follows: TGTGCCAGCAGGAAAGCTAGTAGTGAGACCCAGTACTTC. The encoded protein is CASRKASSETQYF. The chain was built from TRBV2 and TRBJ2-5, with the D gene too uncertain to name. There are 13 amino acids in the CDR3, from cysteine to phenylalanine inclusive. The DNA shown is the 39-base CDR3, in frame from base 1. Via the germline V gene, CDR1 is SNHLY and CDR2 FYNNEI. Trimming removed 6 bases from V and 5 bases from J, leaving 13 bases between the germline ends.